The sequence of this T cell receptor (beta chain) was determined in a study of shared clonotypes between healthy human individuals. Study-level results: Although depth was large, rarefaction showed that sequencing of the sorted subsets was incomplete. The naive CD4 repertoires of a few donors were compared, and 5% to 6.5% of clonotypes were shared.

The ends were cut back, 3 bases at V and 7 bases at J, with 7 bases in the middle. This CDR3 is built from 12 residues. Germline loops: CDR1 SGHDT, CDR2 YYEEEE. The repertoire was sequenced with immunoSEQ multiplex PCR; TCRdb's copy has only in-frame clones and lacks some. The table lists fewer than 1.4 million clones, 70% to 80% of them singletons. Points on this clone: Its antigen is currently unknown. The same CDR3 arises from other DNA sequences in this sample as well.

The source of this sequence is a man younger than 35 in good health. Some clones in this sample may be carry-over from other donors' samples. Sequencing was carried out using memory CD4+ T cells from PBMCs. Subset: CD45RA-negative fraction. This rearrangement joins TRBV5-6 to TRBJ1-4; no reliable D call. The CDR3 region has the DNA TGTGCCAGCAGCTACGGTCCTGAAAAACTGTTTTTT. It specifies CASSYGPEKLFF.